This T cell receptor beta chain originates from a study of healthy donors' naive CD4 and CD8 T cells. Each TCR library used around 500 ng of total RNA and a linear amplification protocol. One entry per CDR3 protein, called by TCRdb with MiXCR from the reads. The sample lists around 200,000 distinct CDR3 sequences, 65% to 75% occurring once. This clonotype was seen a handful of times. Source material: naive CD4+ and CD8+ T cells sorted from blood, pooled from several donors. The sequence derives from a pool of human donors in good health; the sample pools cells from several healthy donors.

CDR3 DNA: TGTGCCAGCCGCGGTACTCAAGAGACCCAGTACTTC. This gives the protein CASRGTQETQYF. The V gene is TRBV6-5, the J gene TRBJ2-5; D not resolved. The CDR3 runs to 12 residues. The germline CDR1 and CDR2 sequences are MNHEY and SVGAGI. The V and J ends lost 8 bases and 2 bases respectively, with 9 bases between them.